A single sample is the source of the 8 T cell receptor beta chains below, sequenced in a study of identical twins. MiXCR, applied by TCRdb to the 5' RACE reads, yields one record per CDR3 protein. This table has 510,000 or so distinct CDR3 sequences, roughly 15% appearing once. These same data were also listed under a study on yellow fever vaccine responses in identical twins.

Sequenced sample: CD4+ T cells sorted from blood. These receptors were taken from a woman aged 18-29 years in good health.

This clonotype was seen a few times. This chain connects TRBV28 to TRBJ1-4; D not resolved. Between the trimmed V and J ends, which lost 3 bases and 3 bases, there was a span of 2 bases. The CDR3 totals 12 residues. Germline values: CDR1 MDHEN, CDR2 SYDVKM. The CDR3 bases are TGTGCCAGCAGTTTTCCTAATGAAAAACTGTTTTTT. Its protein product is CASSFPNEKLFF.

The chain couples TRBV24-1 to TRBJ2-3; 11 bases align to TRBD1. Germline assignment: CDR1 KGHDR and CDR2 SFDVKD. After removal of 3 bases from V and 3 bases from J, the junction contained 4 bases not matched to a gene. The CDR3 covers 16 residues. CDR3 residues: CATSDRTGGLTDTQYF. In DNA, the CDR3 is TGTGCCACCAGTGATCGGACAGGGGGCCTAACAGATACGCAGTATTTT.

The chain uses TRBV4-1 and TRBJ2-2, with 11 bases identical to TRBD2. CDR1 is MGHRA, CDR2 YSYEKL, per germline. V trimming: 6 bases; J trimming: 1 base; junction bases outside the gene matches: 7. This CDR3 comprises 17 residues. CDR3 loop: CASRAAGTSGNTGELFF. The CDR3 DNA reads as TGCGCCAGCAGAGCTGCCGGGACTAGCGGGAACACCGGGGAGCTGTTTTTT.

This clonotype was observed a handful of times. This chain links TRBV2 with TRBJ2-5, with TRBD2 matching over 11 bases. V was clipped by 6 bases and J by 5 bases; unmatched bases: 8. Germline CDR1 and CDR2: SNHLY and FYNNEI. The CDR3 contains 15 residues. Written as DNA, the CDR3 is TGTGCCAGCAGCCAACTAGCGGGAGTTATTGAGACCCAGTACTTC. Protein: CASSQLAGVIETQYF.

This rearrangement joins TRBV28 to TRBJ2-1, with D possibly matching TRBD1 (6 bases). V was shortened by 2 bases and J by 3 bases, with 14 bases between the two germline ends. The CDR3 consists of 16 residues. CDR1 is MDHEN and CDR2 is SYDVKM in the germline V gene. The CDR3 nucleotides read TGTGCCAGCAGTTTAATTACGGCAGGGGTCTACAATGAGCAGTTCTTC. Its translation is CASSLITAGVYNEQFF.

Note on this clonotype: The CDR3 ends on some other residue instead of the conserved phenylalanine or tryptophan, so this is likely a read error. The V gene is TRBV3-1, the J gene TRBJ2-3; D may correspond to TRBD1 or TRBD2 (5 bases each). With 5 bases removed from V and 4 bases from J, the gap between germline ends came to 13 bases. Germline-derived CDR1 and CDR2 are LGHDT and YNNKEL (reference sequence). The CDR3 runs 14 residues. CDR3 region: CASSGWDPSDTQYI. The CDR3 nucleotides read TGTGCCAGCAGCGGTTGGGACCCCTCAGATACGCAGTATATT.

In this sample, this clonotype turned up a few times. The chain is built from TRBV19 and TRBJ2-3; D gene uncertain. CDR3 length: 14 amino acids. Germline lookup yields CDR1 LNHDA and CDR2 SQIVND (reference sequence). V was shortened by 4 bases and J by 4 bases, with 12 bases between the two germline ends. CDR3 amino acids: CASSRFWVSDTQYF. CDR3 coding DNA: TGTGCCAGTAGTAGGTTCTGGGTTTCAGATACGCAGTATTTT.

The chain joins TRBV5-1 to TRBJ2-3, with D unresolved. Germline CDR1 SGHRS, CDR2 YFSETQ. Trimming took off 1 base at V and 2 bases at J, with 8 bases between the two ends. The CDR3 contains 14 residues. In nucleotides, the CDR3 is TGCGCCAGCAGCTTGACAGCTTACACAGATACGCAGTATTTT. Amino acid sequence: CASSLTAYTDTQYF.